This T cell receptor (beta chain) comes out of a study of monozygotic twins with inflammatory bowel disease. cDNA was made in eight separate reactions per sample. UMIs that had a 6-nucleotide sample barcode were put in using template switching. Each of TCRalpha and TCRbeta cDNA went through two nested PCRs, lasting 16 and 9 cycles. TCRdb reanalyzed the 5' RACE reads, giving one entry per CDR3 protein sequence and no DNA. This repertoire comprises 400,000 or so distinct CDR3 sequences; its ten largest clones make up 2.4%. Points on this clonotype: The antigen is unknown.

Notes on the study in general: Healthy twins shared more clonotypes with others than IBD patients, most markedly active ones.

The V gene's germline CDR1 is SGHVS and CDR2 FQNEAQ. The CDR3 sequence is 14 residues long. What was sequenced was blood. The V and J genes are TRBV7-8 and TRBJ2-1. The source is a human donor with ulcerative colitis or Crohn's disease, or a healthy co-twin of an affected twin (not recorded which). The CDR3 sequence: CASSFLDRSNEQFF.